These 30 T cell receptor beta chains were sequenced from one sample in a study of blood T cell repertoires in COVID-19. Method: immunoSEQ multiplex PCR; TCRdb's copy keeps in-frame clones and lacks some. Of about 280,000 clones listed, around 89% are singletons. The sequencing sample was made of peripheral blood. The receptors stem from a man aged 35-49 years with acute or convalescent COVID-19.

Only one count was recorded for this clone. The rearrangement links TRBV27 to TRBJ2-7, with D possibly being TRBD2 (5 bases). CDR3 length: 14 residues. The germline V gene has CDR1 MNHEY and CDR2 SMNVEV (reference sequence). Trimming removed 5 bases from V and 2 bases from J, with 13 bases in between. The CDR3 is CASSPMAGTYEQYF. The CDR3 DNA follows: TGTGCCAGCAGTCCCATGGCCGGGACCTACGAGCAGTACTTC.

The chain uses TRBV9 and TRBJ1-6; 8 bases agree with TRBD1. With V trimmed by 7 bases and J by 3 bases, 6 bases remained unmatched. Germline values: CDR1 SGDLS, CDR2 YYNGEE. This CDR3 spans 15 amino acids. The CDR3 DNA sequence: TGTGCCAGCTCAGGGACAGGAATCTATAATTCACCCCTCCACTTT. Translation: CASSGTGIYNSPLHF. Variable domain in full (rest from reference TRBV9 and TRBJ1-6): DSGVTQTPKHLITATGQRVTLRCSPRSGDLSVYWYQQSLDQGLQFLIQYYNGEERAKGNILERFSAQQFPDLHSELNLSSLELGDSALYFCASSGTGIYNSPLHFGNGTRLTVT.

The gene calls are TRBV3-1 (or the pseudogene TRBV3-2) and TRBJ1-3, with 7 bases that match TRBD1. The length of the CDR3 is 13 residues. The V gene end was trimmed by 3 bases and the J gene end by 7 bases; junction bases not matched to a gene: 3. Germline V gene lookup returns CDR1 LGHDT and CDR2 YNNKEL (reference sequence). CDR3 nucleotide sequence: TGTGCCAGCAGCCACAGACAGGGTAACACCATATATTTT. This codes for CASSHRQGNTIYF.

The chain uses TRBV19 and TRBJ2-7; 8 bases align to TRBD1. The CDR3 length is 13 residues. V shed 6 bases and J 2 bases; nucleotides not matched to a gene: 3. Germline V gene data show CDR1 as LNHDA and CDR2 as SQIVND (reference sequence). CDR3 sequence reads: CASSNRGAYEQYF. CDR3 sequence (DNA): TGTGCCAGTAGCAACAGGGGGGCCTACGAGCAGTACTTC.

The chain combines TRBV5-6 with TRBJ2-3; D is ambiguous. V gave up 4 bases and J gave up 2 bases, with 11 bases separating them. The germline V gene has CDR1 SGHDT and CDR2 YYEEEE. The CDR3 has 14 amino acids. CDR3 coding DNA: TGTGCCAGCAGCCCCGGCTGGGCCACAGATACGCAGTATTTT. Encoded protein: CASSPGWATDTQYF.

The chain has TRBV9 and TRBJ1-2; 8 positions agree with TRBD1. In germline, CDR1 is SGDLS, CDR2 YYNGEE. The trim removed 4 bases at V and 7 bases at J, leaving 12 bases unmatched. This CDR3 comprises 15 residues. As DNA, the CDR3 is TGTGCCAGCAGCCCTCGACAGGGGTACCTCTCTGGCTACACCTTC. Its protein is CASSPRQGYLSGYTF.

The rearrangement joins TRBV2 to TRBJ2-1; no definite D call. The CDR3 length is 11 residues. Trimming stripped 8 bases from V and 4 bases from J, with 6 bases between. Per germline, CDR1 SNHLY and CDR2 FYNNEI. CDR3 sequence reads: CASATYNEQFF. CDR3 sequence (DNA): TGTGCCAGCGCTACTTACAATGAGCAGTTCTTC.

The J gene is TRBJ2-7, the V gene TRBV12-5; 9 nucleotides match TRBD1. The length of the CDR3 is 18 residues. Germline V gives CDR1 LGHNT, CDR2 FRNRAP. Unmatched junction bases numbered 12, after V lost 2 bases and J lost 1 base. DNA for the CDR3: TGTGCTAGTGGTTTGTCATGGACAGGGGTCTATACGTCCTACGAGCAGTACTTC. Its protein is CASGLSWTGVYTSYEQYF.

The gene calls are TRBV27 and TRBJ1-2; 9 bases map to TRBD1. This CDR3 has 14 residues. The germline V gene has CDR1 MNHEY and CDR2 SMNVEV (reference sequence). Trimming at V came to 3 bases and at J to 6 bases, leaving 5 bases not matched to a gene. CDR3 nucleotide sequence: TGTGCCAGCAGTTTCTCAGGACAGGGGAATGGCTACACCTTC. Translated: CASSFSGQGNGYTF.

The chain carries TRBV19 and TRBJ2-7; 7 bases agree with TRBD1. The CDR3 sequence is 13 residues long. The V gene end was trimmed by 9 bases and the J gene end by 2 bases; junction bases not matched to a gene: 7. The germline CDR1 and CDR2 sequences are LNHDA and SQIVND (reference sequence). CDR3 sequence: CARYRGFTYEQYF. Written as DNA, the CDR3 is TGTGCCAGATACAGGGGCTTTACCTACGAGCAGTACTTC.

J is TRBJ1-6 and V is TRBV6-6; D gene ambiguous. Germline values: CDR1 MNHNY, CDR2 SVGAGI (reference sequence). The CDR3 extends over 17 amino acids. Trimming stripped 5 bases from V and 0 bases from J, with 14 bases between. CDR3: CASSLSSGDSYNSPLHF. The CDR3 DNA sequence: TGTGCCAGCAGTCTCTCTTCGGGAGACTCCTATAATTCACCCCTCCACTTT.

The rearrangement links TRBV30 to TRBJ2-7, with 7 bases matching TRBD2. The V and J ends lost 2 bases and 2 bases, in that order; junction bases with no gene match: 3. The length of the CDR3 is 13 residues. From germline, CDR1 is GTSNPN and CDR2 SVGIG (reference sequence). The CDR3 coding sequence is TGTGCCTGGAGTAAAAGCGGGGCCTACGAGCAGTACTTC. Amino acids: CAWSKSGAYEQYF.

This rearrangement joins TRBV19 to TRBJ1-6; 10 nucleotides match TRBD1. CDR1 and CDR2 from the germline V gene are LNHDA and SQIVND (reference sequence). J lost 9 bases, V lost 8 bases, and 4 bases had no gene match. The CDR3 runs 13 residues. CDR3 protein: CASGQGGGSPLHF. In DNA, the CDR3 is TGTGCCAGTGGACAGGGGGGAGGTTCACCCCTCCACTTT. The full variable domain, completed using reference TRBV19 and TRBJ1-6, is DGGITQSPKYLFRKEGQNVTLSCEQNLNHDAMYWYRQDPGQGLRLIYYSQIVNDFQKGDIAEGYSVSREKKESFPLTVTSAQKNPTAFYLCASGQGGGSPLHFGNGTRLTVT.

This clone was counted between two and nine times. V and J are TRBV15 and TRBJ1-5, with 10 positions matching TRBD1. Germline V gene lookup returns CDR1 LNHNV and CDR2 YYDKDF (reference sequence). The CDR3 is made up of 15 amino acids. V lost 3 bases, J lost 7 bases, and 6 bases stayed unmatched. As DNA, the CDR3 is TGTGCCACCAGCAGCGACAGGGGACAGGGGCAGCCCCAGCATTTT. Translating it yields CATSSDRGQGQPQHF.

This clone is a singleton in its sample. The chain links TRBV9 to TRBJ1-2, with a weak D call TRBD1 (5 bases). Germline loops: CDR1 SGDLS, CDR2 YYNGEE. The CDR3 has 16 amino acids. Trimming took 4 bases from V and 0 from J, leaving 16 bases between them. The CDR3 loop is CASSQFLGGPNYGYTF. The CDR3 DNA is TGTGCCAGCAGCCAGTTTTTGGGGGGACCTAACTATGGCTACACCTTC.

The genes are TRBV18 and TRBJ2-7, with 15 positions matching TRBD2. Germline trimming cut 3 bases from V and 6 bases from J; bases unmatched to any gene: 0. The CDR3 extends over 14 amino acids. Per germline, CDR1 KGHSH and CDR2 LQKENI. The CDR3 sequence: CASSPGLAGGEQYF. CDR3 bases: TGTGCCAGCTCACCGGGACTAGCGGGGGGCGAGCAGTACTTC. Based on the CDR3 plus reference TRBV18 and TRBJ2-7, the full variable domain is NAGVMQNPRHLVRRRGQEARLRCSPMKGHSHVYWYRQLPEEGLKFMVYLQKENIIDESGMPKERFSAEFPKEGPSILRIQQVVRGDSAAYFCASSPGLAGGEQYFGPGTRLTVT.

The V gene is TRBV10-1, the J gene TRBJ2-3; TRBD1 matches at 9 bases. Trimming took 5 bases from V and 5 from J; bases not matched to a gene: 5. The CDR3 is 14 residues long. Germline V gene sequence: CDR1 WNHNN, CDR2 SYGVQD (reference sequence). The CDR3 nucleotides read TGCGCCAGCAGTCGGGACAGGGAAGAAGATACGCAGTATTTT. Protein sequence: CASSRDREEDTQYF.

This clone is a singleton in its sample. The CDR3 DNA reads TGCGCCAGCAGCCCGGAGGCGAACACCGGGGAGCTGTTTTTT. It encodes CASSPEANTGELFF. The chain recombines TRBV5-1 with TRBJ2-2, with D possibly being TRBD2 (5 bases). The CDR3 has 14 amino acids. The germline V gene encodes CDR1 SGHRS and CDR2 YFSETQ. Trimming removed 4 bases from V and 0 bases from J, with 7 bases in between. Together with reference TRBV5-1 and TRBJ2-2, the CDR3 gives the full variable domain: KAGVTQTPRYLIKTRGQQVTLSCSPISGHRSVSWYQQTPGQGLQFLFEYFSETQRNKGNFPGRFSGRQFSNSRSEMNVSTLELGDSALYLCASSPEANTGELFFGEGSRLTVL.

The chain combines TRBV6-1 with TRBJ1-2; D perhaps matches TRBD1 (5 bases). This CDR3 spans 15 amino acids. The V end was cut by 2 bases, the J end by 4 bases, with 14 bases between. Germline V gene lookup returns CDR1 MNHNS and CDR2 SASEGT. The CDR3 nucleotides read TGTGCCAGCAGTGAACTGTGGACACCAATCTATGGCTACACCTTC. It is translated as CASSELWTPIYGYTF.

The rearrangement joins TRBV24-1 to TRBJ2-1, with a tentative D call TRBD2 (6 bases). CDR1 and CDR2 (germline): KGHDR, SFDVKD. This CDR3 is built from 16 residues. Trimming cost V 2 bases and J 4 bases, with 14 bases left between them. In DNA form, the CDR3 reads TGTGCCACCAGTGATTCCGGGCGGGGCCTTTACAATGAGCAGTTCTTC. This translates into CATSDSGRGLYNEQFF.

The CDR3 coding sequence is TGTGCCAGCAGCCCTCAGGACAGGGCTCGGACTGAAGCTTTCTTT. Its protein is CASSPQDRARTEAFF. The chain couples TRBV3-1 (or the pseudogene TRBV3-2) to TRBJ1-1; TRBD1 matches at 8 bases. Germline CDR1 is LGHDT and CDR2 is YNNKEL (reference sequence). The trim removed 4 bases at V and 5 bases at J, leaving 9 bases unmatched. This CDR3 has 15 residues.

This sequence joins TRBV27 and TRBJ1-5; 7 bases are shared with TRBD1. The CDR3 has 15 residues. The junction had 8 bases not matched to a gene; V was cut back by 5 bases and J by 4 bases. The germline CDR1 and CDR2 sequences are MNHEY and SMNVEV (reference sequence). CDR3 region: CASSKGATWNQPQHF. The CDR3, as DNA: TGTGCCAGCAGTAAGGGGGCAACCTGGAATCAGCCCCAGCATTTT.

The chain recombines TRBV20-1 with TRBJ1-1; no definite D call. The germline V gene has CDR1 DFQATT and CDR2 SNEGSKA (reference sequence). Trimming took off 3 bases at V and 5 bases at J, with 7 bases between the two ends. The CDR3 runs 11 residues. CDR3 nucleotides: TGCAGTGCTAGGTTCGGGACTGAAGCTTTCTTT. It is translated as CSARFGTEAFF.

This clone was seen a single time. The CDR3 region is CASSLGATKDLNEKLFF. The CDR3 nucleotides are TGCGCCAGCAGCTTAGGGGCCACGAAGGACCTAAATGAAAAACTGTTTTTT. The rearrangement links TRBV5-1 to TRBJ1-4, with a possible D match to TRBD1 (5 bases). The V end lost 2 bases, the J end lost 5 bases, and 19 bases lay between the germline ends. This CDR3 has 17 residues. Germline values: CDR1 SGHRS, CDR2 YFSETQ. The whole variable domain, filled in from reference TRBV5-1 and TRBJ1-4, reads KAGVTQTPRYLIKTRGQQVTLSCSPISGHRSVSWYQQTPGQGLQFLFEYFSETQRNKGNFPGRFSGRQFSNSRSEMNVSTLELGDSALYLCASSLGATKDLNEKLFFGSGTQLSVL.

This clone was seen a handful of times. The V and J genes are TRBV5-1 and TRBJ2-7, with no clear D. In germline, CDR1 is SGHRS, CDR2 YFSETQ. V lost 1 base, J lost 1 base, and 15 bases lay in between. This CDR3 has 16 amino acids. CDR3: CASSLSPSSNSYEQYF. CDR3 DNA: TGCGCCAGCAGCTTGTCACCGAGTAGTAATTCCTACGAGCAGTACTTC.

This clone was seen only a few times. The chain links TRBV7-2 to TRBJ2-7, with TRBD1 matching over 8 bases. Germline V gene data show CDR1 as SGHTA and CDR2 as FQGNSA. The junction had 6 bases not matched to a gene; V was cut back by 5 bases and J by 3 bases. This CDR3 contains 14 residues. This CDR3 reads CASSIRTGSYEQYF. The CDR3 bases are TGTGCCAGCAGCATTCGGACAGGGAGCTACGAGCAGTACTTC.

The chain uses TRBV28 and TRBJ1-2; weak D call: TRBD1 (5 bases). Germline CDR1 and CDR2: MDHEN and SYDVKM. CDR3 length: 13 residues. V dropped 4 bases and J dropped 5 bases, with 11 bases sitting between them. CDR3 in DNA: TGTGCCAGCAGTTCCGCCGACAGATATGGCTACACCTTC. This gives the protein CASSSADRYGYTF.

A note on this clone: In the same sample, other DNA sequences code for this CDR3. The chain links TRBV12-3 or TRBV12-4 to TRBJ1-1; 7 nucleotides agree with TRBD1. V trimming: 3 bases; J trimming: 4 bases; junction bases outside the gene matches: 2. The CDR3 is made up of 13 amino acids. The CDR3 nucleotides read TGTGCCAGCAGTTTGCAGGGGGGCACTGAAGCTTTCTTT. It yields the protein CASSLQGGTEAFF.

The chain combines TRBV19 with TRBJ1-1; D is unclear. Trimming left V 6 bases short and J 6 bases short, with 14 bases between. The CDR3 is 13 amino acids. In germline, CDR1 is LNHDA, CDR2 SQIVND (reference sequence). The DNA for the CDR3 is TGTGCCAGTAGAGTTATAAAGAGCTCTGAAGCTTTCTTT. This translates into CASRVIKSSEAFF.

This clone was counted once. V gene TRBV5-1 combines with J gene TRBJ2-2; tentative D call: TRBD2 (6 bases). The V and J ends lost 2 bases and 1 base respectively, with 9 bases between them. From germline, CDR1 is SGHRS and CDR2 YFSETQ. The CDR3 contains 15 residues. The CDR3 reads CASSLSGGNTGELFF. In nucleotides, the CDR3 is TGCGCCAGCAGCTTATCCGGGGGGAACACCGGGGAGCTGTTTTTT.